The sequence of this TCR beta chain was determined in a study of T cells in Graves' hyperthyroidism and ophthalmopathy (dated by TCRdb to the late 2010s). Regarding the research as a whole: Peripheral blood samples were taken at the time of initial diagnosis, prior to any treatment. To identify distinguishing TCR V-J signatures, a discovery cohort of 100 or so patients was used, comprising roughly 45 with Graves' ophthalmopathy and some 60 with stable Graves' hyperthyroidism. Prospective prediction of ophthalmopathy was tested in an independent validation cohort of 18 to 20 hyperthyroidism patients and some 17 patients who later progressed to ophthalmopathy. The approximately 97 discovery patients were randomly divided into training and test sets at a 7:3 ratio. In addition, the study compared T-cell repertoires in thyroid tissue and in blood from 6 or 7 Graves' hyperthyroidism patients. After sampling, hyperthyroidism patients received methimazole starting at 30 mg daily, and ophthalmopathy patients received high-dose intravenous methylprednisolone. The paper reports TCR Vbeta CDR3 sequencing of approximately 130 peripheral blood samples: around 45 ophthalmopathy, fewer than 80 hyperthyroidism and approximately 17 progressor patients. Findings and caveats that apply to the study as a whole: In cross-validation, a model built on a 13 V-J signature told ophthalmopathy apart from stable hyperthyroidism with less than 90% sensitivity and roughly 82% specificity, and in testing the same model reached 80%/75%. In validation, progression to ophthalmopathy was predicted by the model with more than 65% sensitivity and around 75% specificity, a median of around 6.5 months before onset. Most expanded thyroid clonotypes (frequency above 0.001) were also found in blood, which suggests that blood repertoires may mirror thyroid immune responses. No statistical method was used to set the sample size in advance, and investigators knew the group allocation.

In the ophthalmopathy patients, disease was moderately to severely active, with a Clinical Activity Score of 3 or more, a NOSPECS grade of 4 or more, and a duration of less than 3 months. The study excluded patients with uncontrolled infections, other autoimmune diseases, pregnancy or lactation. Diagnoses were established on the basis of clinical symptoms, serum thyroxine and TRAb, thyroid ultrasound, and orbital computed tomography. PBMCs were isolated from 7.5 to 10 ml of fresh peripheral blood by Ficoll-Paque density gradient centrifugation. Total RNA was extracted with Trizol reagent, and quality was checked on an Agilent 2100 Bioanalyzer. As for this clonotype: Its binding antigen is unknown. No qualities accompany the bases; no much larger clone lies one base away.

Reading from cysteine to phenylalanine, the CDR3 counts 14 amino acids. The kept DNA is CDR3 alone, 42 bases in frame from the first base. The germline V gene gives CDR1 as ENHRY and CDR2 as SYGVKD. V and J are truncated by 2 bases and 2 bases respectively, leaving an intervening sequence of 7 bases. Amplification of TCR beta CDR3 regions was carried out from RNA transcripts. The first round of RT-PCR for the TCR CDR3 was performed with the HTBI primer set and the Qiagen OneStep RT-PCR kit. A second multiplex PCR round built the libraries, followed by size selection and purification. Sequencing of the libraries was done on an Illumina HiSeq2000 using paired-end 100 bp reads. The original pipeline was this. SOAPnuke was used to process the raw data, removing reads that contained adapters or uncalled bases, had a mean Phred below 15, or lacked an exact match to the constant primer or identifier. High-quality paired reads were merged with COPE v1.2.5, and unique nucleotide sequences were defined as clonotypes. MiTCR v1.1 was used to align clonotypes to the IMGT TRBV, TRBD and TRBJ reference segments. Only V-J combinations with frequency above 0.0001, covering approximately 99% of repertoires, were analysed. The TCS score was defined as F50 (clonal expansion) divided by E x V (chaos), with BLOSUM62-based TCRdist calculated between CDR3 peptides within each V-J. Welch's t-statistics and random forest reduced around 550 V-J features to roughly 13, which were used in a naive Bayes classifier (R e1071). The public reads were run again by TCRdb, first through fastp at Q25 and then through MiXCR, and only productive beta chains were kept. CDR3 protein sequences are deduplicated, and each keeps its most common genes and DNA. The V and J calls follow TCRdb's processing rather than the paper's. In this sample the table shows some 490,000 distinct CDR3 sequences, about 16% of which occur a single time. Together, the top ten hold 25% to 35% of the sample.

The receptor's source is a woman younger than 45 with Graves' ophthalmopathy. The rearranged chain carries TRBV10-3 and TRBJ1-5; D gene: possibly TRBD1, on 5 matching bases. Sequencing used blood. The CDR3 has the sequence CAISEQGRNQPQHF. The base sequence is TGTGCCATCAGTGAGCAGGGTCGCAATCAGCCCCAGCATTTT.